The source of this TCR beta chain is a study of blood T cell repertoires in COVID-19. Whole-study context: Material from acute and convalescent COVID-19 was sourced from the United States, Italy and Spain.

The repertoire was sequenced with immunoSEQ multiplex PCR; TCRdb's copy has only in-frame clones and lacks some. The sample has about 270,000 clones; around nine tenths are singletons. Looked up from germline, CDR1 is SGHTA and CDR2 is FQGNSA. Trimming removed 5 bases from V and 1 base from J; junction bases left unmatched: 10. This CDR3 is 16 amino acids long. This clonotype was obtained from a woman aged 55-70 years who had recovered from COVID-19. Specimen: peripheral blood. V usage is TRBV7-2 and J usage is TRBJ1-1; 7 nucleotides align to TRBD1. In DNA form, the CDR3 reads TGTGCCAGCAGCCTCTCGATCGGGACAGCGAACACTGAAGCTTTCTTT. Its protein is CASSLSIGTANTEAFF.